This TCR beta chain was documented in a study of T cell repertoires in cytomegalovirus infection. Study summary: Both a matching HLA type and CMV infection were indicated by public TCR beta signatures. Study-level findings and limits: HLA-C-restricted CMV-specific TCR beta clonotypes prevailed in the ex vivo response. Frequencies of public TCR beta families were cumulated, and this identified carriers of CMV plus the relevant HLA.

TCRdb reprocessed the reads with MiXCR, giving one entry per CDR3 protein. The repertoire includes approximately 250,000 distinct CDR3 sequences, 22% of them detected once, and around a sixth sits in the top ten. Per the germline V gene, CDR1 is DFQATT and CDR2 is SNEGSKA (reference sequence). Trimming pared 1 base from V and 3 bases from J, leaving 10 bases between. The CDR3 consists of 14 residues. This clonotype was seen a few times. Its target is not known. The chain uses TRBV20-1 and TRBJ2-1; D gene ambiguous. Specimen: CD8+ T cells from PBMCs. This clonotype originated in a human donor in good health (CMV status not recorded). Some clones in this sample may be carry-over from other donors' samples. The CDR3 sequence is CSARGIRDYNEQFF. In nucleotides, the CDR3 is TGCAGTGCTAGAGGTATCCGAGACTACAATGAGCAGTTCTTC.